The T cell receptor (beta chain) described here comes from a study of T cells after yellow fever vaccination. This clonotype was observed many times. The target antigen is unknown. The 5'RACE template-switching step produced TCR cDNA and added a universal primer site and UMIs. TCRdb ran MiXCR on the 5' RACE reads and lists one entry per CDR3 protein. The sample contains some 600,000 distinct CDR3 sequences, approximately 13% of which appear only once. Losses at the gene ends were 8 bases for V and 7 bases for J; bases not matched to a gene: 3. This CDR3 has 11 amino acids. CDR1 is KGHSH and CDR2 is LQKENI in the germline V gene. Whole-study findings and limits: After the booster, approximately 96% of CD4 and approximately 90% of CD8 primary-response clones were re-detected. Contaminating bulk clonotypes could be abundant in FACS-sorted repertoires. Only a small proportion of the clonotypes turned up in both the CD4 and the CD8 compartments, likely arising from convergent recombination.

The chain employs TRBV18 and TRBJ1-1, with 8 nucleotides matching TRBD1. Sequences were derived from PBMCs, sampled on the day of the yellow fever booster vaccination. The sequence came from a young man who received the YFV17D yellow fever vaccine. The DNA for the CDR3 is TGTGCCAGCCACAGGGGGGGTGAAGCTTTCTTT. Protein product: CASHRGGEAFF. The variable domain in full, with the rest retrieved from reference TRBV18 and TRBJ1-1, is NAGVMQNPRHLVRRRGQEARLRCSPMKGHSHVYWYRQLPEEGLKFMVYLQKENIIDESGMPKERFSAEFPKEGPSILRIQQVVRGDSAAYFCASHRGGEAFFGQGTRLTVV.